The subject of this entry is one T cell receptor (beta chain). The antigen it recognizes is unknown. Base-call qualities are not available, and no considerably larger clone is one nucleotide away. These data come from a study of molecular identifiers for immune sequencing clone quantification (dated by TCRdb to 2016 to 2018). Context from the whole study: For a replicate experiment, the RNA from either about 20,000 or 100,000 naive CD8 T cells was divided into five aliquots, and four of those aliquots went on to sequencing. This methods study benchmarked molecular-identifier clustering-based TCR repertoire sequencing (MIDCIRS) and TCR RNA copy counting, using CD8 T cells to do so.

On the study overall, not on this receptor specifically: In CMV-specific effector cells, clones with more than 20 RNA copies accounted for over 97% of molecules, whereas in naive cells such clones accounted for under 1%. Even against a background of 750,000 to 1,000,000 naive CD8 T cells, spiked-in Jurkat TCR RNA amounting to a single cell's worth was reported to be detectable. Modeling gave approximately 3 recovered TCR RNA copies per cell versus around 9.9 by digital PCR, implying around 30% capture efficiency. The sizes of highly expanded clones could end up underestimated when identical TCR molecules share a barcode. Naive libraries contained spiked-in Jurkat TCR RNA (around eleven copies' worth), which is not part of the donor repertoire. When barcode sub-clustering was left out, chimeric consensus sequences inflated TCR diversity, with chimeras reaching as high as 47%.

The V and J ends are trimmed by 1 base and 0 bases, leaving 9 bases between them. In the germline V gene, CDR1 corresponds to SNHLY and CDR2 to FYNNEI. The CDR3 runs 16 amino acids, cysteine and phenylalanine included. Of the read, only the CDR3 DNA is kept; its 48 bases are in frame from base 1. Library generation was performed with PCR. Sequencing was performed on a NextSeq 500. Bulk TCR libraries were generated as previously described, with the TCR primers listed in Table S5 used. Total RNA was purified with the Qiagen AllPrep DNA/RNA kit. Before analysis, reads from multiple sequencing runs of the same library were pooled. As for the authors' bioinformatics: Only reads with exact TCR constant sequence were kept, trimmed to 150 nt, and grouped by their 12-nt molecular barcodes. Reads in each barcode group were sub-clustered using a 15% Levenshtein threshold, and a quality-weighted consensus sequence was built for each RNA molecule. Non-functional sequences were discarded, and so were lower-count sequences lying one edit away from another sequence. Based on a fit of two negative binomial distributions, barcode sub-clusters having less than 20% of the maximum read count were discarded. The public reads were reanalyzed by TCRdb: fastp trimming at Q25, MiXCR alignment, in-frame beta chains only. Every CDR3 protein is listed once, alongside the most common genes and DNA of its rows. TCRdb's processing, not the authors' own work, is the source of the V and J calls. The sample includes over 300,000 distinct CDR3 sequences, with over 20% observed a single time. The biggest ten clones account for 0.7% to 0.95% of the sample.

Libraries of naive CD8 T cells were built from 20,000 to 1,000,000 sorted cells, with 10%, 30% or 50% of the purified RNA used. On a BD FACSAria II, naive CD8 T cells were FACS-sorted as CD8+CD4-CCR7+CD45RA+ and collected into RLT Plus buffer. To test detection sensitivity, Jurkat RNA equivalent to approximately nine TCR copies was spiked into samples of roughly 18,000-1,000,000 naive CD8 T cells. Enrichment of CD8 T cells was performed with RosetteSep CD8+ T Cell Enrichment Cocktail and Ficoll-Paque, after which ACK red cell lysis was carried out. This receptor was identified in a human donor in good health. Some libraries in this study had Jurkat cell RNA spiked in. Input material: naive CD8+ T cells from blood, with Jurkat cell RNA spiked in. The sample's cell subset or site, from its label and the paper: FACS-sorted CD8+CD4-CCR7+CD45RA+ naive T cells. The chain links TRBV2 with TRBJ2-2; the best D guess is TRBD2, with 5 bases matching. The DNA sequence reads TGTGCCAGCAGTGAAGGGCGGGCTCCGAACACCGGGGAGCTGTTTTTT. Its protein product is CASSEGRAPNTGELFF.